This T cell receptor beta chain was recovered during a study of CD8 T cells in Susac syndrome. The junction had 6 bases not matched to a gene; V was cut back by 4 bases and J by 4 bases. This CDR3 is 17 amino acids long. Per germline, CDR1 MNHEY and CDR2 SVGEGT. Sequencing of TCR beta was performed on blood CD8+ T cells and on blood CD4+ T cells. TEMRA cells were enriched by FACS, and CD4+ and CD8+ T cells were negatively isolated. Reverse transcription of roughly 0.45 to 1 ug RNA was performed with random hexamers. The amplification used immunoSEQ multiplex PCR on TCR beta CDR3; it spanned 54 Vbeta and 13 Jbeta. Each CDR3 protein gets one entry after TCRdb re-called the immunoSEQ multiplex PCR reads with MiXCR. Of roughly 330,000 distinct CDR3 sequences in the sample, roughly 94% were seen once.

The sequencing sample was made of CD4+ T cells from PBMCs. The receptor's source is a human donor with multiple sclerosis. V gene TRBV6-2 or TRBV6-3 combines with J gene TRBJ2-1, with TRBD2 matching over 14 bases. As DNA, the CDR3 is TGTGCCAGCAGTTCGGGACTAGCGGGAGTAAAATACAATGAGCAGTTCTTC. Amino acids: CASSSGLAGVKYNEQFF.